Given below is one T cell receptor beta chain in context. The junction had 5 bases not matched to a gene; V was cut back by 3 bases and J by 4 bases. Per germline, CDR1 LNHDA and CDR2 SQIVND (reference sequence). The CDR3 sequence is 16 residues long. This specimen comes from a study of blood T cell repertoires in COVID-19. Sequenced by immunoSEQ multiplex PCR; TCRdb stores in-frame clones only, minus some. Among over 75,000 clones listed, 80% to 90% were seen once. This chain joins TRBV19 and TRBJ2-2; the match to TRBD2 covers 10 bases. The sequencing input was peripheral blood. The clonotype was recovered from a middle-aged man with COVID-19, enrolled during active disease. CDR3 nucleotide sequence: TGTGCCAGTAGTATTTTAGCGGGGGGCTTCACCGGGGAGCTGTTTTTT. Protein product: CASSILAGGFTGELFF.